The 24 T cell receptor beta chains below were found in one sample sequenced in a study of T cells in Graves' hyperthyroidism and ophthalmopathy. From RNA transcripts, TCR beta CDR3 regions were amplified. The HTBI primer set drove a first-round RT-PCR of the TCR CDR3. TCRdb fed the multiplex PCR reads into MiXCR, producing one record per CDR3 protein. The table records a few hundred thousand distinct CDR3 sequences, more than 11% of them present only once. Sequencing was carried out using blood. Every receptor here comes from a woman in her twenties or thirties with Graves' hyperthyroidism that later progressed to Graves' ophthalmopathy.

This clonotype was seen repeatedly, ten times or more. The chain uses TRBV19 and TRBJ2-1; 8 nucleotides match TRBD2. Germline CDR1 LNHDA, CDR2 SQIVND (reference sequence). V shed 1 base, J shed 5 bases, and the junction held 7 bases outside the gene matches. The CDR3 has 16 amino acids. The CDR3 DNA reads TGTGCCAGTAGTATAGGAAACCCGGGGGGGGACAATGAGCAGTTCTTC. It encodes CASSIGNPGGDNEQFF.

In this sample, this clonotype turned up a few times. The J gene is TRBJ2-7, the V gene TRBV29-1; D may be TRBD1 (5 bases). V lost 1 base and J lost 5, with 9 bases in between. The CDR3 contains 12 residues. Germline CDR1 is SQVTM and CDR2 is ANQGSEA. This CDR3 is CSVEGAGNEQYF. DNA for the CDR3: TGCAGCGTTGAAGGGGCAGGGAACGAGCAGTACTTC.

As for this clonotype: Just one base apart from a much larger clone, this may be a read error. The chain carries TRBV30 and TRBJ2-7; tentatively, D is TRBD1 (6 bases). The germline V gene encodes CDR1 GTSNPN and CDR2 SVGIG (reference sequence). This CDR3 is 14 amino acids long. V lost 0 bases and J lost 8, with 17 bases in between. The CDR3 DNA sequence: TGTGCCTGGAGTGTCCCGACAGGTTCCAACAAGCAGTACTTC. Encoded protein: CAWSVPTGSNKQYF.

DNA of the CDR3: TGTGCCAGCAGCCAACTAAAAAGCACCATATATTTT. Translation: CASSQLKSTIYF. This chain links TRBV3-1 with TRBJ1-3, with unresolved D. V lost 2 bases to trimming and J lost 9 bases, with 8 bases between them. Germline V gives CDR1 LGHDT, CDR2 YNNKEL (reference sequence). This CDR3 is 12 amino acids long.

This clonotype came up many times. V gene TRBV19 combines with J gene TRBJ2-5; 9 positions agree with TRBD2. CDR1 and CDR2 (germline): LNHDA, SQIVND (reference sequence). The length of the CDR3 is 15 residues. Germline trimming cut 4 bases from V and 3 bases from J; bases unmatched to any gene: 6. The chain's CDR3 is CASSNGGRAKETQYF. DNA for the CDR3: TGTGCCAGTAGTAACGGCGGGAGGGCGAAAGAGACCCAGTACTTC. The full variable domain, rest sourced from reference TRBV19 and TRBJ2-5, is DGGITQSPKYLFRKEGQNVTLSCEQNLNHDAMYWYRQDPGQGLRLIYYSQIVNDFQKGDIAEGYSVSREKKESFPLTVTSAQKNPTAFYLCASSNGGRAKETQYFGPGTRLLVL.

This clonotype was counted ten times or more. The chain links TRBV7-9 to TRBJ1-3, with D unresolved. Trimming took off 1 base at V and 7 bases at J, with 14 bases between the two ends. The CDR3 has 15 residues. CDR1 and CDR2 (germline): SEHNR, FQNEAQ (reference sequence). The CDR3 DNA follows: TGTGCCAGCAGCTTAGACGGCGGTCTTCGGAACACCATATATTTT. It encodes CASSLDGGLRNTIYF. Full variable domain (rest looked up from reference TRBV7-9 and TRBJ1-3): DTGVSQNPRHKITKRGQNVTFRCDPISEHNRLYWYRQTLGQGPEFLTYFQNEAQLEKSRLLSDRFSAERPKGSFSTLEIQRTEQGDSAMYLCASSLDGGLRNTIYFGEGSWLTVV.

This clonotype turned up a few times. This may come from a read error, since a much larger clone is one base off. The rearrangement uses TRBV12-3 or TRBV12-4 and TRBJ1-1; tentatively, D is TRBD1 (5 bases). V was trimmed by 8 bases and J by 6 bases, leaving 13 bases between them. This CDR3 spans 12 amino acids. The CDR3 bases are TGTGCCAGCGTGGGGGGTAAGGCTGAAGCTTTCTTT. Translated, it gives CASVGGKAEAFF.

Ten or more counts support this clonotype. V is TRBV18 and J is TRBJ2-1; TRBD2 matches 9 bases. Losses at the gene ends were 0 bases for V and 9 bases for J; bases not matched to a gene: 6. This CDR3 contains 15 residues. Germline CDR1 and CDR2: KGHSH and LQKENI. The CDR3 sequence: CASSPPSGSLGEQFF. The CDR3 DNA follows: TGTGCCAGCTCACCACCTAGCGGGAGTCTTGGTGAGCAGTTCTTC.

This clonotype was detected many times. This rearrangement joins TRBV18 to TRBJ2-1, with 10 bases lining up with TRBD2. The ends lost 3 bases at V and 5 bases at J; junction bases unmatched: 7. The germline V gene has CDR1 KGHSH and CDR2 LQKENI. The CDR3 covers 16 residues. CDR3 sequence: CASSPLRTSGNNEQFF. Written as DNA, the CDR3 is TGTGCCAGCTCACCCCTCCGGACTAGCGGCAACAATGAGCAGTTCTTC.

Only a few counts were recorded for this clonotype. The V and J genes are TRBV7-2 and TRBJ1-5; the D is unclear. The germline V gene has CDR1 SGHTA and CDR2 FQGNSA. The CDR3 is 15 amino acids. V shed 5 bases and J shed 0 bases, with 11 bases lying between them. The CDR3 nucleotides read TGTGCCAGCAGCCTCTGGACGGATAGCAATCAGCCCCAGCATTTT. As protein: CASSLWTDSNQPQHF.

This clonotype was recorded many times. V and J are TRBV12-3 or TRBV12-4 and TRBJ1-4; 10 positions match TRBD1. This CDR3 has 15 residues. The V and J ends lost 5 bases and 5 bases, in that order; junction bases with no gene match: 5. The CDR3 DNA is TGTGCCAGCAGTCCGACAGGGGGCGTGAATGAAAAACTGTTTTTT. Residues: CASSPTGGVNEKLFF.

The chain couples TRBV28 to TRBJ1-3; 12 nucleotides line up with TRBD1. In germline, CDR1 is MDHEN, CDR2 SYDVKM. The CDR3 has 19 amino acids. The V and J ends lost 4 bases and 0 bases, in that order; junction bases with no gene match: 10. CDR3 region: CASSWTGTGGFHSGNTIYF. The DNA for the CDR3 is TGTGCCAGCAGTTGGACCGGGACAGGGGGCTTTCACTCTGGAAACACCATATATTTT.

V gene TRBV11-2 combines with J gene TRBJ1-1; 8 bases agree with TRBD1. Germline CDR1 SGHAT, CDR2 FQNNGV. V dropped 4 bases and J dropped 1; count of bases not matched to a gene: 11. This CDR3 region has 17 residues. CDR3 amino acids: CASSSPDRDLWNTEAFF. The CDR3 nucleotides read TGTGCCAGCAGCTCTCCGGACAGGGACCTTTGGAACACTGAAGCTTTCTTT.

At least ten counts were recorded for this clonotype. This chain uses TRBV29-1 with TRBJ1-2; D unresolved. Trimming took 4 bases from V and 8 from J, leaving 14 bases between them. CDR3 length equals 12 residues. CDR1 SQVTM and CDR2 ANQGSEA come from the germline V gene. As DNA, the CDR3 is TGCAGCGTTGGGTCTTATCAGGAGGGCTACACCTTC. This translates into CSVGSYQEGYTF.

The rearrangement joins TRBV7-2 to TRBJ2-1; 10 nucleotides match TRBD2. This CDR3 spans 12 amino acids. Unmatched junction bases numbered 1, after V lost 0 bases and J lost 14 bases. From germline, CDR1 is SGHTA and CDR2 FQGNSA. The CDR3 protein is CASSLAGLAKFF. DNA for the CDR3: TGTGCCAGCAGCTTAGCGGGACTAGCGAAGTTCTTC.

This chain links TRBV20-1 with TRBJ1-1; D is uncertain. Germline V gene data show CDR1 as DFQATT and CDR2 as SNEGSKA (reference sequence). This CDR3 comprises 11 residues. V was pared by 1 base and J by 6 bases, with 6 bases between. CDR3 nucleotide sequence: TGCAGTGCTAGAGGAGACGCTGAAGCTTTCTTT. Amino acids: CSARGDAEAFF.

This clonotype was seen at least ten times. The chain links TRBV11-2 to TRBJ1-6; D not resolved. From germline, CDR1 is SGHAT and CDR2 FQNNGV. V was cut by 5 bases and J by 0 bases, with 5 bases left in between. The length of the CDR3 is 14 residues. CDR3 DNA: TGTGCCAGCAGCCGGGACTCCTATAATTCACCCCTCCACTTT. This translates into CASSRDSYNSPLHF.

This clonotype appeared a few times. The chain couples TRBV6-4 to TRBJ1-5; D is perhaps TRBD1 (5 bases). V shed 3 bases and J shed 6 bases, with 12 bases lying between them. The V gene's germline CDR1 is MRHNA and CDR2 SNTAGT. The CDR3 is 14 residues long. The CDR3 is CASSEGPGTQPQHF. CDR3 DNA sequence: TGTGCCAGCAGTGAGGGGCCAGGAACTCAGCCCCAGCATTTT.

A word on this clonotype: It may be a read error: a sequence one base away is much more abundant. The V and J genes are TRBV10-3 and TRBJ2-7; D assignment may be TRBD1 or TRBD2 (5 bases each). This CDR3 region has 14 residues. Germline V gene data show CDR1 as ENHRY and CDR2 as SYGVKD. CDR3 loop: CAISTGTEIYGQYF. The CDR3 DNA follows: TGTGCCATCAGTACCGGGACGGAAATTTACGGGCAGTACTTC.

This clonotype was counted at least ten times. This chain links TRBV7-9 with TRBJ1-1; D may be TRBD1 (6 bases). The CDR3 sequence is 12 residues long. CDR1 is SEHNR, CDR2 FQNEAQ, per germline (reference sequence). V lost 0 bases to trimming and J lost 7 bases, with 6 bases between them. This chain's CDR3 is CASSLATGEAFF. In nucleotides, the CDR3 is TGTGCCAGCAGCTTAGCGACAGGTGAAGCTTTCTTT.

This clonotype appeared many times. This chain connects TRBV2 to TRBJ1-1; TRBD1 is a possible D gene (5 bases). Trimming removed 0 bases at V and 4 bases at J, with 6 bases between. The germline CDR1 and CDR2 sequences are SNHLY and FYNNEI. This CDR3 region has 13 residues. In DNA, the CDR3 is TGTGCCAGCAGTGAAGCGGGGGGCACTGAAGCTTTCTTT. It encodes CASSEAGGTEAFF. Together with reference TRBV2 and TRBJ1-1, the CDR3 gives the full variable domain: EPEVTQTPSHQVTQMGQEVILRCVPISNHLYFYWYRQILGQKVEFLVSFYNNEISEKSEIFDDQFSVERPDGSNFTLKIRSTKLEDSAMYFCASSEAGGTEAFFGQGTRLTVV.

As for this clonotype: This sequence may be a read error, since a much larger clone differs from it by one base. This chain links TRBV9 with TRBJ2-7; TRBD2 matches at 10 bases. In germline, CDR1 is SGDLS, CDR2 YYNGEE. The CDR3 length is 18 residues. V gave up 0 bases and J gave up 2 bases; unmatched junction bases: 11. The CDR3 nucleotides read TGTGCCAGCAGCGTAGTCCTAGCGGGAGTCCTGACCGCCTACGAGCAGTACTTC. Translating gives CASSVVLAGVLTAYEQYF. Together with reference TRBV9 and TRBJ2-7, the CDR3 gives the full variable domain: DSGVTQTPKHLITATGQRVTLRCSPRSGDLSVYWYQQSLDQGLQFLIQYYNGEERAKGNILERFSAQQFPDLHSELNLSSLELGDSALYFCASSVVLAGVLTAYEQYFGPGTRLTVT.

This clonotype has at least ten counts. This chain connects TRBV12-3 or TRBV12-4 to TRBJ1-6; 7 bases are shared with TRBD1. The CDR3 is made up of 15 amino acids. V lost 5 bases and J lost 9; bases outside the gene matches: 10. In DNA form, the CDR3 reads TGTGCCAGCAGTAGGGCCGGGACAGAAAGTTCACCCCTCCACTTT. It translates to CASSRAGTESSPLHF.

This clonotype occurred a few times. DNA of the CDR3: TGTGCCATCAGGGGGTTAGAGAACACCGGGGAGCTGTTTTTT. Translated: CAIRGLENTGELFF. J is TRBJ2-2 and V is TRBV10-3; D not resolved. Trimming removed 6 bases from V and 1 base from J, with 9 bases in between. The CDR3 spans 14 residues. In germline, CDR1 is ENHRY, CDR2 SYGVKD.